The entry below gives a single TCR beta chain sequence along with its context. Its target is not known. The data derive from a study of T cells in Graves' hyperthyroidism and ophthalmopathy. Broader study findings: Ophthalmopathy was predicted by the model a median of roughly 6.7 months ahead of onset.

Germline CDR1 reads SGHTA; CDR2 reads FQGNSA. Trimming removed 5 bases from V and 4 bases from J; junction bases left unmatched: 13. The CDR3 runs to 17 residues. Researchers amplified the TCR beta CDR3 regions from RNA transcripts. Carried out on the TCR CDR3, a first-round RT-PCR used the HTBI primer set. A single record per CDR3 protein comes from TCRdb applying MiXCR to the multiplex PCR reads. The profile shows 370,000 or so distinct CDR3 sequences, roughly 25% of them singletons. This clonotype was obtained from a man over 45 with Graves' hyperthyroidism. This chain uses TRBV7-2 with TRBJ1-4, with 7 bases that match TRBD1. Sequenced material: blood. CDR3 DNA: TGTGCCAGCAGCATCAGGGGGGAGGGGGGGCTTAATGAAAAACTGTTTTTT. It yields the protein CASSIRGEGGLNEKLFF.